This TCR beta chain was identified in a study of T cell responses to AZD1222 COVID-19 vaccine. Study-wide results and caveats: Increased Spike-specific TCR breadth and depth were observed after two AZD1222 doses. Most donors were white British, females outnumbered males, and clonal diversity was possibly underestimated.

A remark on this clone: The target antigen is unknown.

V was shortened by 5 bases and J by 2 bases, with 23 bases between the two germline ends. The CDR3 runs to 18 residues. Some clones are missing from TCRdb's copy, which holds only in-frame ones; the method was immunoSEQ multiplex PCR. Of about 180,000 clones listed, around nine tenths are singletons. The sequence came from an adult who received the AZD1222 COVID-19 vaccine. This material consisted of peripheral blood, taken 28 days after the second AZD1222 dose. The chain couples TRBV5-3 to TRBJ1-5; no reliable D call. TRBV5-3 is given ORF status, its function remaining uncertain. CDR3 amino acids: CARRRARVYIFCNQPQHF. In nucleotides, the CDR3 is TGTGCCAGAAGGCGCGCTAGGGTTTATATATTTTGCAATCAGCCCCAGCATTTT.